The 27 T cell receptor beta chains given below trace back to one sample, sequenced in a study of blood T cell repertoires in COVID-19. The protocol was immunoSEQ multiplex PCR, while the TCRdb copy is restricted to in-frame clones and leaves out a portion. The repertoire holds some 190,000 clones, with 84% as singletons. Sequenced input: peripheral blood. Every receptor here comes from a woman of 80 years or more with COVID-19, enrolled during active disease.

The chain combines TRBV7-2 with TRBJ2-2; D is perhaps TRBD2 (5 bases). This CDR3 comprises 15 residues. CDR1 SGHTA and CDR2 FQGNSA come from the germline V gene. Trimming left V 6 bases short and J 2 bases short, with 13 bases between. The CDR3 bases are TGTGCCAGCAGTTGGGCCGGGATTAACACCGGGGAGCTGTTTTTT. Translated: CASSWAGINTGELFF.

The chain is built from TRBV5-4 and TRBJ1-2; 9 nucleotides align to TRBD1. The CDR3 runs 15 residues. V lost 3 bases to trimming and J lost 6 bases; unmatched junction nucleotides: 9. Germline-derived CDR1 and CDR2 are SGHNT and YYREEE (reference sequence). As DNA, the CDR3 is TGTGCCAGCAGCTGGGGACAGGGCCCCGGCAATGGCTACACCTTC. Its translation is CASSWGQGPGNGYTF.

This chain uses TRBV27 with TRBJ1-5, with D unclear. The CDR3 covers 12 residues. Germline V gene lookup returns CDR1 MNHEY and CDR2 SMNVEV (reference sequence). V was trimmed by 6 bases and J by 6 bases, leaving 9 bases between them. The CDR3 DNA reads TGTGCCAGCAGCCGGGTGGGTCAGCCCCAGCATTTT. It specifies CASSRVGQPQHF.

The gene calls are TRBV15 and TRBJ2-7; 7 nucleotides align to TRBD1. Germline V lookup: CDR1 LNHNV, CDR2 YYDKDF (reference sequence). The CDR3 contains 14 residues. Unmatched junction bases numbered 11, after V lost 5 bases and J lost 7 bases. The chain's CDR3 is CATSARQGSGEQYF. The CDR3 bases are TGTGCCACCAGCGCCCGACAGGGTTCTGGGGAGCAGTACTTC.

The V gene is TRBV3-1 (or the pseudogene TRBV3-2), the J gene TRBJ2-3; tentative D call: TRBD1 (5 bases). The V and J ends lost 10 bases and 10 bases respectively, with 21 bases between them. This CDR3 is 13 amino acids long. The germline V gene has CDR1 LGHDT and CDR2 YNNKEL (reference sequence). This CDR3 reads CAISASVTAAQYF. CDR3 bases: TGTGCCATCTCGGCCTCGGTGACAGCAGCGCAGTATTTT.

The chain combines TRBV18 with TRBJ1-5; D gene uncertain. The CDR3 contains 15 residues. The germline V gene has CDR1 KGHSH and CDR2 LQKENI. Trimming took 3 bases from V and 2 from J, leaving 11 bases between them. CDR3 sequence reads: CASSPEIPGNQPQHF. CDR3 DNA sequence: TGTGCCAGCTCACCCGAAATCCCAGGCAATCAGCCCCAGCATTTT. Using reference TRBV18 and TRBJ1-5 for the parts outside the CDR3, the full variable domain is NAGVMQNPRHLVRRRGQEARLRCSPMKGHSHVYWYRQLPEEGLKFMVYLQKENIIDESGMPKERFSAEFPKEGPSILRIQQVVRGDSAAYFCASSPEIPGNQPQHFGDGTRLSIL.

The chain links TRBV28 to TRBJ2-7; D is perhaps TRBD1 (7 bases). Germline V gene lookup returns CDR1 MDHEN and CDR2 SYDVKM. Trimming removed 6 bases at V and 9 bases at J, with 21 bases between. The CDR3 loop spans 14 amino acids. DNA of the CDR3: TGTGCCAGCAGCCCCAGGGGGGTCTCAGCGGCGCAGTACTTC. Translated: CASSPRGVSAAQYF.

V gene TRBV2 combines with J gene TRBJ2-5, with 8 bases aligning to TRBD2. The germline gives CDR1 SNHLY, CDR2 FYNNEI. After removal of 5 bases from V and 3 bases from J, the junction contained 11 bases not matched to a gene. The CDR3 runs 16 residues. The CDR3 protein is CASSYPSGGSKETQYF. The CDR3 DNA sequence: TGTGCCAGCAGTTATCCCAGCGGGGGCTCGAAAGAGACCCAGTACTTC. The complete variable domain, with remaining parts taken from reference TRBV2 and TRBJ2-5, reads EPEVTQTPSHQVTQMGQEVILRCVPISNHLYFYWYRQILGQKVEFLVSFYNNEISEKSEIFDDQFSVERPDGSNFTLKIRSTKLEDSAMYFCASSYPSGGSKETQYFGPGTRLLVL.

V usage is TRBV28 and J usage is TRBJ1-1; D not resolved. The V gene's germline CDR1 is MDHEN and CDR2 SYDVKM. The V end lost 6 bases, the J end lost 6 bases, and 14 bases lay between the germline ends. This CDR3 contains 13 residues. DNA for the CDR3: TGTGCCAGCAGACGACACGGGAGGTCTGAAGCTTTCTTT. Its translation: CASRRHGRSEAFF.

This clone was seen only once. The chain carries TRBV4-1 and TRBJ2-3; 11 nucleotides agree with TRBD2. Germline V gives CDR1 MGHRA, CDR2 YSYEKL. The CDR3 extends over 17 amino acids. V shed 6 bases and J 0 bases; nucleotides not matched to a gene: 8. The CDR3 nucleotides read TGCGCCAGCAGAAGGAGTGGGACTAGCGGAAGCACAGATACGCAGTATTTT. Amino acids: CASRRSGTSGSTDTQYF.

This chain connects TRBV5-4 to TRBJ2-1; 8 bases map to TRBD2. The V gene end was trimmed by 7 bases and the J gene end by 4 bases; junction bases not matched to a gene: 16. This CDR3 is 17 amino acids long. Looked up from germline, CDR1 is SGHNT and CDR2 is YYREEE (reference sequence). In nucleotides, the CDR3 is TGTGCCAGCTCCGGCAGGGGAGCGGGAGCTATATACAATGAGCAGTTCTTC. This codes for CASSGRGAGAIYNEQFF.

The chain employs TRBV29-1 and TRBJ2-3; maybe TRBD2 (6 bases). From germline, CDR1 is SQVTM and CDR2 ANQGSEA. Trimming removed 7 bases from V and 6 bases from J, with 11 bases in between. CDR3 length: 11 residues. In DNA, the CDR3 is TGCAGCGCCTCCCGGGAGGATACGCAGTATTTT. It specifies CSASREDTQYF.

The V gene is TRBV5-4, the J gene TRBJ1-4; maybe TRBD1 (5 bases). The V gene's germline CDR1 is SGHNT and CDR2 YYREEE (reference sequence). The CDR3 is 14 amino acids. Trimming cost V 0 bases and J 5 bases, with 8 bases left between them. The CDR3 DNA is TGTGCCAGCAGCTTGGCGGGGGAAAATGAAAAACTGTTTTTT. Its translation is CASSLAGENEKLFF.

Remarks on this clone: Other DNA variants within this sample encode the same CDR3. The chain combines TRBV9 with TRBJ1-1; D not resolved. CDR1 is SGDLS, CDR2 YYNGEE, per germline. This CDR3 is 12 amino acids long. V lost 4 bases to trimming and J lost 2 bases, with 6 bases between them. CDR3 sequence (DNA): TGTGCCAGCAGCCCCCTTAACACTGAAGCTTTCTTT. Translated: CASSPLNTEAFF.

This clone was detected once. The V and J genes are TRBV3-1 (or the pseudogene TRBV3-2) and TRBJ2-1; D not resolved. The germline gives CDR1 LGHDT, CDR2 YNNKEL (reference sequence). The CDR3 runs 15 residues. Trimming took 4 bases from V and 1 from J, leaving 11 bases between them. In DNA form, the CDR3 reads TGTGCCAGCAGCCCCGGTATTGCGTCCTACAATGAGCAGTTCTTC. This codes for CASSPGIASYNEQFF.

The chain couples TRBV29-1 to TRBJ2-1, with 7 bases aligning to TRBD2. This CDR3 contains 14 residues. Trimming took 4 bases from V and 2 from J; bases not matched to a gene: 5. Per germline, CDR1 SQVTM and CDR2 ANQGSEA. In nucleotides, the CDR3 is TGCAGCGTTGCTGGCGGGAGAACCTACAATGAGCAGTTCTTC. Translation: CSVAGGRTYNEQFF.

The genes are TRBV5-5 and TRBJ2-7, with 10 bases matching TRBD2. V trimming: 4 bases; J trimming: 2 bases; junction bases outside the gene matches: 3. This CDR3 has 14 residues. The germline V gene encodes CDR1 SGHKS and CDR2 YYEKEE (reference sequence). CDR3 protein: CASSQSGRAYEQYF. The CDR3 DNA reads TGTGCCAGCAGCCAAAGCGGGAGGGCCTACGAGCAGTACTTC.

DNA for the CDR3: TGTGCCAGCAGTTCCCCAGGAGATACGCAGTATTTT. Its translation: CASSSPGDTQYF. This chain links TRBV6-5 with TRBJ2-3; no definite D call. CDR1 and CDR2 (germline): MNHEY, SVGAGI. Trimming removed 4 bases at V and 5 bases at J, with 7 bases between. The CDR3 extends over 12 amino acids.

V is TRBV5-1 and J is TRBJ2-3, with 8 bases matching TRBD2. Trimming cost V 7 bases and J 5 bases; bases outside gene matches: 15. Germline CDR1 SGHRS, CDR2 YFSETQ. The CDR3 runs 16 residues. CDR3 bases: TGCGCCAGCCAGTTTAACGGGGGGGCGATAGGAGATACGCAGTATTTT. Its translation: CASQFNGGAIGDTQYF.

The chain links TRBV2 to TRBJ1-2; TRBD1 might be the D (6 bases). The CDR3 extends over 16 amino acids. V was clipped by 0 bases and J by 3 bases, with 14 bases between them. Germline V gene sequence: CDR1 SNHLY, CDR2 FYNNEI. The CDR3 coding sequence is TGTGCCAGCAGTGAAGCTGGACCCGGGACATACTATGGCTACACCTTC. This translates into CASSEAGPGTYYGYTF.

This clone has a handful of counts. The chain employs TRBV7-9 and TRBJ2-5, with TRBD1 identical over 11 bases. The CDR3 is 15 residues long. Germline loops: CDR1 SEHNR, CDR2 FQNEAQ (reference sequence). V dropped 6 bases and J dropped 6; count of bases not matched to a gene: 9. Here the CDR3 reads CASRRGQGVGKTQYF. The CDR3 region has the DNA TGTGCCAGCAGACGGGGACAGGGGGTGGGGAAGACCCAGTACTTC.

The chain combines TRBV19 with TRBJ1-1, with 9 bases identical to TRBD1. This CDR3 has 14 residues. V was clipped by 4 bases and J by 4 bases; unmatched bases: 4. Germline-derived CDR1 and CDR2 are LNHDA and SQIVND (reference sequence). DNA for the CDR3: TGTGCCAGTAGTACCTACAGGGGGCCCACTGAAGCTTTCTTT. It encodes CASSTYRGPTEAFF.

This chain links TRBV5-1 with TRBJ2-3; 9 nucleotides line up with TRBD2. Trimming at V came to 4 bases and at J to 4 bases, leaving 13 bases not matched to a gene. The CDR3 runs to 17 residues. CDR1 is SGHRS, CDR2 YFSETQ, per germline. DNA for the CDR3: TGCGCCAGCAGCCGGGCCATACTTAGCGGGGGAGCAGATACGCAGTATTTT. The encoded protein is CASSRAILSGGADTQYF. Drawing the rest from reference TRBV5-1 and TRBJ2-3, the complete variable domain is KAGVTQTPRYLIKTRGQQVTLSCSPISGHRSVSWYQQTPGQGLQFLFEYFSETQRNKGNFPGRFSGRQFSNSRSEMNVSTLELGDSALYLCASSRAILSGGADTQYFGPGTRLTVL.

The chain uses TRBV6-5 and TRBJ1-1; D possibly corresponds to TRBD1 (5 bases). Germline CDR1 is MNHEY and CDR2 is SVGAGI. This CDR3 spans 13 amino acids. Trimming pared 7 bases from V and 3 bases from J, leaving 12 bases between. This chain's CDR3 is CASTSLTDTEAFF. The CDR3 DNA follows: TGTGCCAGCACCTCCCTGACAGACACTGAAGCTTTCTTT.

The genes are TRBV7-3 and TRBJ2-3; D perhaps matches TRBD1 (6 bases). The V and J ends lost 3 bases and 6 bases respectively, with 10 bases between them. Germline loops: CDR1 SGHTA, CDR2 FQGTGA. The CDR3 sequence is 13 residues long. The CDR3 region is CASSLGAWDTQYF. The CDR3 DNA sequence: TGTGCCAGCAGCTTGGGGGCTTGGGATACGCAGTATTTT.

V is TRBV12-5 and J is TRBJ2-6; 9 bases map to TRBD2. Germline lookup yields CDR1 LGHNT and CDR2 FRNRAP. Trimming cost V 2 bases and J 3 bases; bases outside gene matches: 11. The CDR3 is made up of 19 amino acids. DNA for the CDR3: TGTGCTAGTGGTTTGACCAGAGTGCGGGGGGGCCGTGGGGCCAACGTCCTGACTTTC. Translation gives CASGLTRVRGGRGANVLTF.

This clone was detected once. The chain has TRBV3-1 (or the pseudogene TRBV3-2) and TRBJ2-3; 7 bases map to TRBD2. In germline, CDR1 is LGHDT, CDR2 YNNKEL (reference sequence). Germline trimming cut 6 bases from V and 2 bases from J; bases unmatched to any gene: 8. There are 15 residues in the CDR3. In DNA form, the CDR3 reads TGTGCCAGCAGGACGGGAGGTGGGAACACAGATACGCAGTATTTT. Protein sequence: CASRTGGGNTDTQYF.